This entry features one T cell receptor (beta chain) sequence. Its antigen is undetermined. Clones were sequenced by immunoSEQ multiplex PCR, and TCRdb holds only the in-frame ones, with some missing. The table has roughly 130,000 clones, roughly 90% seen once; the top ten hold 1.4% to 1.5%. The source of the sample is a study of T cell responses to AZD1222 COVID-19 vaccine. General observations from the study: Among AZD1222 vaccinees, only five or six were seropositive at baseline. Scientists sampled the repertoires only once the peak T cell response had passed.

There are 15 residues in the CDR3. The V gene's germline CDR1 is SNHLY and CDR2 FYNNEI. V was clipped by 6 bases and J by 1 base; unmatched bases: 7. The TCR comes from an adult in good health. The starting material was peripheral blood, obtained on day 0 of AZD1222 vaccination. This chain joins TRBV2 and TRBJ2-5; the match to TRBD1 covers 8 bases. The CDR3: CASRDRDRFQETQYF. Here the CDR3 DNA reads TGTGCCAGCAGGGACCGGGACAGGTTCCAAGAGACCCAGTACTTC.